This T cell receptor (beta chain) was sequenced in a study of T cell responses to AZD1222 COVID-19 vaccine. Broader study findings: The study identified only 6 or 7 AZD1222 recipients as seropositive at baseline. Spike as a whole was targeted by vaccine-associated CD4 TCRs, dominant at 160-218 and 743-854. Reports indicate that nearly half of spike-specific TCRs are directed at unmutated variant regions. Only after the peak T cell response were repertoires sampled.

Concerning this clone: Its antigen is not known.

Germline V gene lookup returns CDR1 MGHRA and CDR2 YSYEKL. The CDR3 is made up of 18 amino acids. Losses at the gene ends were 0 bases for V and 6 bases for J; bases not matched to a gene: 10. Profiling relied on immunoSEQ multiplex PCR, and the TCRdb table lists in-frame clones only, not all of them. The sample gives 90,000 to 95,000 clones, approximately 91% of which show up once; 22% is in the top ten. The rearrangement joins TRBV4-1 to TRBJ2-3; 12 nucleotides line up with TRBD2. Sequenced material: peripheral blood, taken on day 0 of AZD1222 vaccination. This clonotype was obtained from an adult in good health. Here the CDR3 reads CASSQETRRTSGGDTQYF. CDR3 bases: TGCGCCAGCAGCCAAGAGACAAGACGCACTAGCGGGGGGGATACGCAGTATTTT.